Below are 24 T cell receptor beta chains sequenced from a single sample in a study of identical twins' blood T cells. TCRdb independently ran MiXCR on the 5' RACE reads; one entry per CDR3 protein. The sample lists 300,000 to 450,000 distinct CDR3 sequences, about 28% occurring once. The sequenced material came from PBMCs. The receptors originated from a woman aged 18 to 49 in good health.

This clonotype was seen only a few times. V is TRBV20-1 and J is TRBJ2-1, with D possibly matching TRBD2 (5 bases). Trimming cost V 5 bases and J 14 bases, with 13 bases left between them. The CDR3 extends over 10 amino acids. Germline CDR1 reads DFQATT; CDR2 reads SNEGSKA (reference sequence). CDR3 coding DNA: TGCAGTGCTGAGGTCGGGGAGAAGTTCTTC. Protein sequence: CSAEVGEKFF.

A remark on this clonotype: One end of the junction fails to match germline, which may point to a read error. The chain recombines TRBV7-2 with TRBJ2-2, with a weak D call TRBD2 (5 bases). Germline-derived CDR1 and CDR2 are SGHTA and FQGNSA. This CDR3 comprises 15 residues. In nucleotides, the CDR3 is TGTGCCAGCGCAAAGATGGGCAGAACCACCGGGGAGTTGTTTTTT. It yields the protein CASAKMGRTTGELFF.

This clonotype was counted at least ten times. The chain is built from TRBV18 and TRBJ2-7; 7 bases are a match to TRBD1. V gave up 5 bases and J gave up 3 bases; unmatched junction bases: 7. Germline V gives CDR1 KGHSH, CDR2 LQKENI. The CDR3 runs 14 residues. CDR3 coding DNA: TGTGCCAGCTCATCGACAGGGCCACACTACGAGCAGTACTTC. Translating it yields CASSSTGPHYEQYF.

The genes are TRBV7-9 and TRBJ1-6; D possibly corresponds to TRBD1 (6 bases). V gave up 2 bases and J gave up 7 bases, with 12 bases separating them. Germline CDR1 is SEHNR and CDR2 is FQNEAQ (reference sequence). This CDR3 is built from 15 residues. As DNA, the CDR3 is TGTGCCAGCAGCTTACAAGGGGGTAAGAATTCACCCCTCCACTTT. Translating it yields CASSLQGGKNSPLHF.

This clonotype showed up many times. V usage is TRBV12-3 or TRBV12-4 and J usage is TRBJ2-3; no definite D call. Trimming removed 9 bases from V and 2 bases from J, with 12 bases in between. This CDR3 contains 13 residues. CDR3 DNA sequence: TGTGCCAGTCTGAGTTGGGCCACAGATACGCAGTATTTT. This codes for CASLSWATDTQYF.

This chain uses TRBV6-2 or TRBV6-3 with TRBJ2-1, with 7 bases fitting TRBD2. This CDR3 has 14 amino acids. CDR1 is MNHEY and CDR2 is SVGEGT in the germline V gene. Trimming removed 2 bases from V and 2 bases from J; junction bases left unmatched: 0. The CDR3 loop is CASSYGLAYNEQFF. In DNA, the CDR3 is TGTGCCAGCAGTTACGGACTAGCCTACAATGAGCAGTTCTTC.

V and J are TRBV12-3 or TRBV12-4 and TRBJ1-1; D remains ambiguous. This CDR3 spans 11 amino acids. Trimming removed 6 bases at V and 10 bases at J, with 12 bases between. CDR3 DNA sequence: TGTGCCAGCAGCCTCCATGTTGCAGCTTTCTTT. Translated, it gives CASSLHVAAFF.

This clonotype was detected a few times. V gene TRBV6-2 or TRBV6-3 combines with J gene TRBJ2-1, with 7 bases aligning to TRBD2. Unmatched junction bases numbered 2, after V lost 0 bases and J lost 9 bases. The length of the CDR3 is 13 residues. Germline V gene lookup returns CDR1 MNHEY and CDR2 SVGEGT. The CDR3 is CASSYSWEGEQFF. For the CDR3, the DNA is TGTGCCAGCAGTTACTCATGGGAGGGTGAGCAGTTCTTC.

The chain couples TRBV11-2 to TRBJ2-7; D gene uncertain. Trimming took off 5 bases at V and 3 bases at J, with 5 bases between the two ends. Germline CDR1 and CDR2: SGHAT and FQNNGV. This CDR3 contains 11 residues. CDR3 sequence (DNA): TGTGCCAGCAGCGACCTCTACGAGCAGTACTTC. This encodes CASSDLYEQYF.

CDR3 in DNA: TGTGCCAGCAATCTGCGGGGAGATACGCAGTATTTT. Its protein product is CASNLRGDTQYF. The J gene is TRBJ2-3, the V gene TRBV7-9, with D possibly TRBD2 on 6 matching bases. This CDR3 is 12 amino acids long. V dropped 7 bases and J dropped 5 bases, with 10 bases sitting between them. Per germline, CDR1 SEHNR and CDR2 FQNEAQ (reference sequence).

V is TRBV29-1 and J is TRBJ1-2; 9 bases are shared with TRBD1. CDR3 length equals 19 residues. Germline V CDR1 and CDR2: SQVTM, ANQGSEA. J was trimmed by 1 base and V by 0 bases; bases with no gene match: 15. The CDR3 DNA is TGCAGCGTTGAAGATCGGGGGAGGACAGGGGATAATTTTAACTATGGCTACACCTTC. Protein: CSVEDRGRTGDNFNYGYTF. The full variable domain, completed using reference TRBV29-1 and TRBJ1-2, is SAVISQKPSRDICQRGTSLTIQCQVDSQVTMMFWYRQQPGQSLTLIATANQGSEATYESGFVIDKFPISRPNLTFSTLTVSNMSPEDSSIYLCSVEDRGRTGDNFNYGYTFGSGTRLTVV.

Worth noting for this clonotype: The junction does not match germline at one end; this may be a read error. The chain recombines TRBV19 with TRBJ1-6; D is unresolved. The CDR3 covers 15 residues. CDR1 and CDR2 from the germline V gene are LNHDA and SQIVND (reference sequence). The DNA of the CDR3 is TGTGCCAGTAGTATGCTCTGGCCCACCAATTCGCCCCTCCACTTT. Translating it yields CASSMLWPTNSPLHF.

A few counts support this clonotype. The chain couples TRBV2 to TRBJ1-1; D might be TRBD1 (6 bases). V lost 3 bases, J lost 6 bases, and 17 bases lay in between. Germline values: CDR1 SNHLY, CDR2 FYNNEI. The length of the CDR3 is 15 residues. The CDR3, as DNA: TGTGCCAGCAGTGATCGGGGCAGGGGAGAACCTGAAGCTTTCTTT. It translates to CASSDRGRGEPEAFF.

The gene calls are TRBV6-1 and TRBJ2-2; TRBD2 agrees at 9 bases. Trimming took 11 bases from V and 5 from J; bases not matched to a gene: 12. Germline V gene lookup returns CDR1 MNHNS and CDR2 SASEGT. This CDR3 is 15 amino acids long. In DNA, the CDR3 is TGTGCCTGCGGGAGGGTGGGAGGAAAAACCGGGGAGCTGTTTTTT. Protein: CACGRVGGKTGELFF.

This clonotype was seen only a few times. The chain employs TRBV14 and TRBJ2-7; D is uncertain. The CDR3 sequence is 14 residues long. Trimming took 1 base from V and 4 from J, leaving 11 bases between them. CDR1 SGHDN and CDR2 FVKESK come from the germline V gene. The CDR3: CASSQGAALYEQYF. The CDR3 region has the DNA TGTGCCAGCAGCCAAGGGGCGGCACTATACGAGCAGTACTTC.

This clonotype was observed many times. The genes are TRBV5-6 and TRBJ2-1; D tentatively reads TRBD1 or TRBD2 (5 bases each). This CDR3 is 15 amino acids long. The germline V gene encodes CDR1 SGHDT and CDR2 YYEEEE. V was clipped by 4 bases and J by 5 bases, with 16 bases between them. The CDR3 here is CASSHRLRQHNEQFF. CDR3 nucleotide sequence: TGTGCCAGCAGCCACAGACTAAGACAGCACAATGAGCAGTTCTTC.

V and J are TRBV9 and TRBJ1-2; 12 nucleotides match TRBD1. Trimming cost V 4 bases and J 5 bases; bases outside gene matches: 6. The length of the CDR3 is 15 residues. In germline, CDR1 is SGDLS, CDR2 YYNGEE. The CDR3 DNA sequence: TGTGCCAGCAGCCCGAGGGACAGGGGGCATTATGGCTACACCTTC. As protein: CASSPRDRGHYGYTF. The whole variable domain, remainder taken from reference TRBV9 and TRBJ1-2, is DSGVTQTPKHLITATGQRVTLRCSPRSGDLSVYWYQQSLDQGLQFLIQYYNGEERAKGNILERFSAQQFPDLHSELNLSSLELGDSALYFCASSPRDRGHYGYTFGSGTRLTVV.

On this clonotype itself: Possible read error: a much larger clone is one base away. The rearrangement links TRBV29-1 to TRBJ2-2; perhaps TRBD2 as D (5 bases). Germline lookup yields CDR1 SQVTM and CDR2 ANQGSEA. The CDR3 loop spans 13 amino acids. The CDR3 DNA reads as TGCAGCGTTGAAGTAGAGAGCCCCGGGGAGCCGTTTTTT. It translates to CSVEVESPGEPFF.

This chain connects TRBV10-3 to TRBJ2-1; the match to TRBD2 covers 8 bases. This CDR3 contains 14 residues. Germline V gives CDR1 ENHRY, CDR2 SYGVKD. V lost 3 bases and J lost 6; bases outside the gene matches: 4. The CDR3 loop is CAISELAEINEQFF. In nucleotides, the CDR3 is TGTGCCATCAGTGAACTAGCGGAGATCAATGAGCAGTTCTTC.

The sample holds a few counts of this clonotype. CDR3 nucleotides: TGTGCCAGCAGCTCACCCGTAACCTACAGGGCGCCAAGCTATGGCTACACCTTC. It specifies CASSSPVTYRAPSYGYTF. The J gene is TRBJ1-2, the V gene TRBV13; D might be TRBD1 (6 bases). The CDR3 is 18 amino acids. Germline CDR1 and CDR2: PRHDT and FYEKMQ (reference sequence). V was shortened by 4 bases and J by 4 bases, with 25 bases between the two germline ends.

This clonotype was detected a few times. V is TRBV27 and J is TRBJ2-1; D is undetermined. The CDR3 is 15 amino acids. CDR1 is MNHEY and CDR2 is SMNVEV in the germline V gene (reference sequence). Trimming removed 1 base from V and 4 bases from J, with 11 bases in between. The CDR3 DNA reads TGTGCCAGCAGTTTATACCGAACCCAATACAATGAGCAGTTCTTC. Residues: CASSLYRTQYNEQFF.

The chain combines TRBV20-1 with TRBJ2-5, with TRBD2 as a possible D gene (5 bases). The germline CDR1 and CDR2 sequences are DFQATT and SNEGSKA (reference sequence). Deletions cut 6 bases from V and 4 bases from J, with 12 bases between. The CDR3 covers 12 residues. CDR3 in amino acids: CSAGLWAETQYF. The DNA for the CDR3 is TGCAGTGCCGGACTCTGGGCAGAGACCCAGTACTTC.

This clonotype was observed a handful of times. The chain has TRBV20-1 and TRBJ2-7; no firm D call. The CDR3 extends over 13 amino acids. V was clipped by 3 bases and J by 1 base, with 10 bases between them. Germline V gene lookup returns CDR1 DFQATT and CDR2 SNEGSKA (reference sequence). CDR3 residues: CSASTDGSYEQYF. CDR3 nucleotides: TGCAGTGCTAGTACCGACGGATCCTACGAGCAGTACTTC.

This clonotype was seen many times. The CDR3 sequence is CSARAREGTEAFF. The DNA of the CDR3 is TGCAGTGCTAGGGCCAGGGAGGGCACTGAAGCTTTCTTT. The V gene is TRBV20-1, the J gene TRBJ1-1; tentatively, D is TRBD1 (5 bases). The CDR3 consists of 13 residues. Germline CDR1 reads DFQATT; CDR2 reads SNEGSKA (reference sequence). Trimming pared 3 bases from V and 4 bases from J, leaving 12 bases between.